One and the same sample provided the 8 T cell receptor beta chains below, sequenced in a study of T cell repertoires in cytomegalovirus infection (dated by TCRdb to between 2018 and 2021). The sequencer was an Illumina HiSeq 1500. TCRdb redid the processing of the public reads, applying fastp at Q25 and MiXCR, and retained in-frame beta chains. Rows merge per CDR3 protein into single entries with the most common DNA and genes. Recorded for this sample are about 740,000 distinct CDR3 sequences; 35% to 45% of them occurred a single time. The top ten clonotypes cover under 3.5% of the sample. Sequenced: PBMCs. Receptor source: a human donor in good health (CMV status not recorded). Some clones in this sample may be carry-over from other donors' samples.

The chain has TRBV12-3 or TRBV12-4 and TRBJ1-1; 9 positions agree with TRBD1. There are 13 residues in the CDR3. With V trimmed by 1 base and J by 10 bases, 4 bases remained unmatched. The CDR3 region has the DNA TGTGCCAGCAGTTTAGGACAGGGGGAGGGAGCTTTCTTT. Translating gives CASSLGQGEGAFF.

A note on this clonotype: Compared with germline, one end of the junction differs, possibly owing to a read error. The chain couples TRBV6-6 to TRBJ1-6; D ambiguous. The CDR3 loop spans 17 amino acids. Germline V gene sequence: CDR1 MNHNY, CDR2 SVGAGI (reference sequence). The CDR3 DNA reads as TGTGCCAGCAGTTACTCCGGACCGACTGCCTATAATTCACCCCTCCAATTT. Protein product: CASSYSGPTAYNSPLQF.

This clonotype has just a few counts. The chain combines TRBV6-1 with TRBJ2-7; 9 bases map to TRBD1. Germline CDR1 is MNHNS and CDR2 is SASEGT. J gave up 6 bases and V 5 bases, and 8 bases lay outside the gene matches. The CDR3 extends over 14 amino acids. The CDR3 protein is CASSSTGGFFEQYF. CDR3 nucleotide sequence: TGTGCCAGCAGTTCGACAGGGGGATTCTTCGAGCAGTACTTC.

The rearrangement links TRBV5-5 to TRBJ2-5; maybe TRBD1 (6 bases). Germline CDR1 and CDR2: SGHKS and YYEKEE (reference sequence). V lost 3 bases, J lost 5 bases, and 8 bases lay in between. The CDR3 totals 12 residues. CDR3 in amino acids: CASSSGVETQYF. The CDR3 nucleotides are TGTGCCAGCAGCTCAGGGGTGGAGACCCAGTACTTC.

This rearrangement joins TRBV19 to TRBJ2-7, with 9 bases fitting TRBD2. Germline CDR1 LNHDA, CDR2 SQIVND (reference sequence). Trimming at V came to 5 bases and at J to 3 bases, leaving 5 bases not matched to a gene. CDR3 length equals 14 residues. The CDR3 protein is CASSATSGYYEQYF. The CDR3 nucleotides read TGTGCCAGTAGTGCCACTAGCGGGTACTACGAGCAGTACTTC.

The chain has TRBV7-2 and TRBJ1-2; D remains ambiguous. This CDR3 has 16 residues. Per the germline V gene, CDR1 is SGHTA and CDR2 is FQGNSA. Between the trimmed V and J ends, which lost 0 bases and 0 bases, there was a span of 11 bases. CDR3 sequence reads: CASSLAWSAANYGYTF. The DNA of the CDR3 is TGTGCCAGCAGCTTAGCGTGGTCAGCCGCTAACTATGGCTACACCTTC.

This clonotype was detected a few times. This sequence joins TRBV5-4 and TRBJ2-1; 7 nucleotides agree with TRBD1. Looked up from germline, CDR1 is SGHNT and CDR2 is YYREEE (reference sequence). CDR3 length equals 13 residues. The V segment lost 4 bases and the J segment 5 bases; nucleotides outside the gene matches: 3. CDR3 DNA sequence: TGTGCCAGCAGCATCGGGACAGACAATGAGCAGTTCTTC. It encodes CASSIGTDNEQFF.

The V and J genes are TRBV11-1 and TRBJ2-1, with 10 bases fitting TRBD1. CDR3 length: 14 residues. The junction had 1 base not matched to a gene; V was cut back by 4 bases and J by 4 bases. Germline-derived CDR1 and CDR2 are SGHAT and FQDESV (reference sequence). The CDR3, as DNA: TGTGCCAGCAGCTGGGGACAGGGGTACAATGAGCAGTTCTTC. Residues: CASSWGQGYNEQFF.